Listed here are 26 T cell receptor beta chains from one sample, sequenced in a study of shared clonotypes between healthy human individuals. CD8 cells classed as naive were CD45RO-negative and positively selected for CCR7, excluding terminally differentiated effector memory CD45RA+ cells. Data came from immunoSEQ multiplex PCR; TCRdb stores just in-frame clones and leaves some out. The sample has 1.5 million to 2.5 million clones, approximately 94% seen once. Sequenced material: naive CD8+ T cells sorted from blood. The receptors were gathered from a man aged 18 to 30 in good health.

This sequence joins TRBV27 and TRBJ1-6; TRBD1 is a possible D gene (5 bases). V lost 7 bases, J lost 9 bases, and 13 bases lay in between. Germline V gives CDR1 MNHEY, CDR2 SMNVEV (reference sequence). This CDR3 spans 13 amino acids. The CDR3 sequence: CASNIRVGSPLHF. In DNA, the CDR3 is TGTGCCAGCAATATCAGGGTGGGTTCACCCCTCCACTTT.

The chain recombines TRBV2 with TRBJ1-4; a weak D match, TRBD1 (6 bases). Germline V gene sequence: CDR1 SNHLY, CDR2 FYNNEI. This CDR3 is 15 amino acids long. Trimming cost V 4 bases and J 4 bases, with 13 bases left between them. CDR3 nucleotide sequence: TGTGCCAGCAGTGTCCCACAGGGACTTAATGAAAAACTGTTTTTT. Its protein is CASSVPQGLNEKLFF. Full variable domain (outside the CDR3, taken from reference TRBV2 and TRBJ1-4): EPEVTQTPSHQVTQMGQEVILRCVPISNHLYFYWYRQILGQKVEFLVSFYNNEISEKSEIFDDQFSVERPDGSNFTLKIRSTKLEDSAMYFCASSVPQGLNEKLFFGSGTQLSVL.

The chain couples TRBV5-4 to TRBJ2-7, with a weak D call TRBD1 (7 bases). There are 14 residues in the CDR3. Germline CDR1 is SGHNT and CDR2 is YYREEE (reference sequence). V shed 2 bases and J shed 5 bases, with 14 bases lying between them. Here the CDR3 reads CASSFQGGGDEQYF. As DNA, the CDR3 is TGTGCCAGCAGCTTTCAGGGGGGTGGTGACGAGCAGTACTTC.

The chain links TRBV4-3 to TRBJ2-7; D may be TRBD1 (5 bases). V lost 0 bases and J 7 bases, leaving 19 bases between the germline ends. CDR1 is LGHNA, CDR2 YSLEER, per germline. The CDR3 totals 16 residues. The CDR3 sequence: CASSQDGAEEDREQYF. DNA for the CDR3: TGCGCCAGCAGCCAAGATGGGGCGGAAGAGGATCGAGAGCAGTACTTC.

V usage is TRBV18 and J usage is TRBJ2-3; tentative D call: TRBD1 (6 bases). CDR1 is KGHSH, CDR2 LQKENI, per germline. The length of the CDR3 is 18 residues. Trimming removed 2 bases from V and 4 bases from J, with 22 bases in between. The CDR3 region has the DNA TGTGCCAGCTCACCAACGGCCATAACAGGGTTATATCCAGATACGCAGTATTTT. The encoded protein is CASSPTAITGLYPDTQYF.

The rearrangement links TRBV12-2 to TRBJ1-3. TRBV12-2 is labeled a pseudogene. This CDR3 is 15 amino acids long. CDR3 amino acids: CASRLGPGPGNTIYF. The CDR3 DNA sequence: TGTGCAAGTCGCTTAGGCCCGGGTCCTGGAAACACCATATATTTT.

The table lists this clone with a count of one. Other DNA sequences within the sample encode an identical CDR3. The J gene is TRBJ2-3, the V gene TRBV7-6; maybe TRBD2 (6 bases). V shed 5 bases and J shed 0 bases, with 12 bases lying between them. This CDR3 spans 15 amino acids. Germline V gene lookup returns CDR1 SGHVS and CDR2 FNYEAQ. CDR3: CASSLGTASTDTQYF. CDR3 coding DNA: TGTGCCAGCAGCCTGGGGACTGCTAGCACAGATACGCAGTATTTT.

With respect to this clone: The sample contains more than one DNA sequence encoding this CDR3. CDR3 residues: CSARAGGEQFF. The CDR3 region has the DNA TGCAGTGCTAGGGCTGGGGGTGAGCAGTTCTTC. The chain links TRBV20-1 to TRBJ2-1, with D possibly being TRBD1 or TRBD2 (5 bases each). The CDR3 has 11 amino acids. Trimming stripped 3 bases from V and 9 bases from J, with 9 bases between. Per the germline V gene, CDR1 is DFQATT and CDR2 is SNEGSKA (reference sequence).

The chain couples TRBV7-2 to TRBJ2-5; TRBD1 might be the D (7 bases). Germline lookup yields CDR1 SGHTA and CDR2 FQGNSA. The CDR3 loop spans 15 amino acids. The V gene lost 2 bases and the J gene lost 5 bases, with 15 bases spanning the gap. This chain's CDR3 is CASSLSTGRGETQYF. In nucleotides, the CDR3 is TGTGCCAGCAGCTTATCGACAGGGCGGGGTGAGACCCAGTACTTC.

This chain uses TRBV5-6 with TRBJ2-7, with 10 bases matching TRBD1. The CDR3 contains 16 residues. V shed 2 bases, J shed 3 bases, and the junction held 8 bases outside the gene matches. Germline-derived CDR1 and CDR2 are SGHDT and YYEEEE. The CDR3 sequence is CASSLMDRGNRYEQYF. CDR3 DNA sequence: TGTGCCAGCAGCTTAATGGACAGGGGGAACCGCTACGAGCAGTACTTC. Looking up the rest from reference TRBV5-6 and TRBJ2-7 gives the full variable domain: DAGVTQSPTHLIKTRGQQVTLRCSPKSGHDTVSWYQQALGQGPQFIFQYYEEEERQRGNFPDRFSGHQFPNYSSELNVNALLLGDSALYLCASSLMDRGNRYEQYFGPGTRLTVT.

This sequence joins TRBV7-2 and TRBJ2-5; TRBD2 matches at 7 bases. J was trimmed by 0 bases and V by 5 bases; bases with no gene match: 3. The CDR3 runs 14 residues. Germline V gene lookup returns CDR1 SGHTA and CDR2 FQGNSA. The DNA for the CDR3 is TGTGCCAGCAGCCCGGGACTAAACCAAGAGACCCAGTACTTC. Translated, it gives CASSPGLNQETQYF.

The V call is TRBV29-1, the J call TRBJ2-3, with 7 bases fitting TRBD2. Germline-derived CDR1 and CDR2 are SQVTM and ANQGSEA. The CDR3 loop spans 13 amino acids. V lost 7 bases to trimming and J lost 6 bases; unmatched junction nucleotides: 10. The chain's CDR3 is CSAASGAPDTQYF. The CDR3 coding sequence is TGCAGCGCTGCGAGCGGGGCTCCCGATACGCAGTATTTT.

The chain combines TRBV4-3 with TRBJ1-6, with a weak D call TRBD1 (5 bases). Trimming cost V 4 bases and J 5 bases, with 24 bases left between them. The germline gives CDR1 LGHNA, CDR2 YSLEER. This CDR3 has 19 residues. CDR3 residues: CASSRRRQGGEIHNSPLHF. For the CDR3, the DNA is TGCGCCAGCAGCCGACGTCGTCAGGGTGGGGAAATCCATAATTCACCCCTCCACTTT.

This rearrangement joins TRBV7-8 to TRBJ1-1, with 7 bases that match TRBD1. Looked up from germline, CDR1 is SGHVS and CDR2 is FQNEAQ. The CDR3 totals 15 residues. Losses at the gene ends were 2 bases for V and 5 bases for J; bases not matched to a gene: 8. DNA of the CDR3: TGTGCCAGCAGCTTATTTGTAGGGGGCGAGACTGAAGCTTTCTTT. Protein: CASSLFVGGETEAFF.

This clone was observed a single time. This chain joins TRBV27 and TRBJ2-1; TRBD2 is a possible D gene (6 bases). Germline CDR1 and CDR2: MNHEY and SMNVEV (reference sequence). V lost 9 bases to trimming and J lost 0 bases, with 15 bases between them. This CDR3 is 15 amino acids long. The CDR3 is CARSEGGTSYNEQFF. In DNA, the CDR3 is TGTGCCAGGTCGGAGGGCGGGACCTCCTACAATGAGCAGTTCTTC.

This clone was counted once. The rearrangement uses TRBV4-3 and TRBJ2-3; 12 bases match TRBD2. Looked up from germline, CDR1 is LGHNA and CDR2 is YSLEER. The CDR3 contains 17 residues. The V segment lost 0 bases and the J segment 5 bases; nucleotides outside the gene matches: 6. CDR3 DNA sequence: TGCGCCAGCAGCCAAGAGTGGCTAGCGGGAGGGGGAGATACGCAGTATTTT. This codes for CASSQEWLAGGGDTQYF.

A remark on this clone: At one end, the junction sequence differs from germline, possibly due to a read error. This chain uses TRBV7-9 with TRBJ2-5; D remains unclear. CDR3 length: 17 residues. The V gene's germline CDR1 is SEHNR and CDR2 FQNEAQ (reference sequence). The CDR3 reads CASSLSPGYVFQETQYF. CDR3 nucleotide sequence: TGTGCGAGCAGCCTTAGTCCAGGCTATGTATTCCAAGAGACCCAGTACTTC.

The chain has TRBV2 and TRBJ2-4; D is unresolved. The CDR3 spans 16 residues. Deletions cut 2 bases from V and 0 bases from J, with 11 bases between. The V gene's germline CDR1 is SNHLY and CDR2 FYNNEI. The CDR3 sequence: CASSESSDIAKNIQYF. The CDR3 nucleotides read TGTGCCAGCAGTGAATCTTCAGATATAGCCAAAAACATTCAGTACTTC.

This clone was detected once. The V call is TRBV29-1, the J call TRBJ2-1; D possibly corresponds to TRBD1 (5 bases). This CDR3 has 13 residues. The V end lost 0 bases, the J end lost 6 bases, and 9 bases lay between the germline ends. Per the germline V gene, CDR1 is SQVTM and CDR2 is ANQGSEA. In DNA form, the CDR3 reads TGCAGCGTTGAAGATCGACAGACCAATGAGCAGTTCTTC. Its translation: CSVEDRQTNEQFF.

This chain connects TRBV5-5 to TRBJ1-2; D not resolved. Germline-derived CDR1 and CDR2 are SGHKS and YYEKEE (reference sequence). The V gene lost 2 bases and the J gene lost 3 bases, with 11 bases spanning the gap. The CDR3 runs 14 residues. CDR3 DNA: TGTGCCAGCAGCTTCGTCTGGAACGACTATGGCTACACCTTC. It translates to CASSFVWNDYGYTF.

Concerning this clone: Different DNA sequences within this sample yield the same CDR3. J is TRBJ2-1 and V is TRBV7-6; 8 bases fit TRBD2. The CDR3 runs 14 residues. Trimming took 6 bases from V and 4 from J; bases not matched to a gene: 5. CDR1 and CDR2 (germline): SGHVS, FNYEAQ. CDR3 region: CASSLSGVYNEQFF. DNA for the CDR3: TGTGCCAGCAGTCTTAGCGGGGTATACAATGAGCAGTTCTTC.

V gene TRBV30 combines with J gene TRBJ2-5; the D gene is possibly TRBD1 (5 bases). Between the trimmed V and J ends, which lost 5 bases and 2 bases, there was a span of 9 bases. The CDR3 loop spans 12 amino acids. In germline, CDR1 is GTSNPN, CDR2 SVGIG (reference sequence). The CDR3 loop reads CAWGHLQETQYF. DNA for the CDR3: TGTGCCTGGGGACACCTACAAGAGACCCAGTACTTC.

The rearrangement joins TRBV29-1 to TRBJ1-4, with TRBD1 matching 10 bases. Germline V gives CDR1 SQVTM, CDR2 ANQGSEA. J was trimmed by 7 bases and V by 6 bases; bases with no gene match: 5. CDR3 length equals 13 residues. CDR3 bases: TGCAGCGTCCTGGACAGGGGGATTGAAAAACTGTTTTTT. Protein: CSVLDRGIEKLFF.

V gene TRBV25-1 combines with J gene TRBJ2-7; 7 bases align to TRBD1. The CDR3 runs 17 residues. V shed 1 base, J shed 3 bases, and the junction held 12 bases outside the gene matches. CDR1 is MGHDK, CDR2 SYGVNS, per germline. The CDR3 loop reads CASSEWNDRVTGYEQYF. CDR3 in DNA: TGTGCCAGCAGTGAATGGAATGACAGGGTAACGGGCTACGAGCAGTACTTC.

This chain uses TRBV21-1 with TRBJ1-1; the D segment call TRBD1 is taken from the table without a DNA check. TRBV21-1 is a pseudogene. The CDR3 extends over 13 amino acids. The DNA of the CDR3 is TGTGCCAGCAGCAAAAGGGGTTTCACTGAAGCTTTCTTT. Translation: CASSKRGFTEAFF.

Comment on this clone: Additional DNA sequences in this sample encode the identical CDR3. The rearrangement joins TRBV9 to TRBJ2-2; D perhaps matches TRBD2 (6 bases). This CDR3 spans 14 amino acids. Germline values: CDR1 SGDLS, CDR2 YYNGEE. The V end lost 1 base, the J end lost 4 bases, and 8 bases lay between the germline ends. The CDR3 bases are TGTGCCAGCAGCGTATTGGGGGGCACCGGGGAGCTGTTTTTT. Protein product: CASSVLGGTGELFF.